Each of the 23 T cell receptor beta chains below was sequenced from the same sample in a study of blood T cells in healthy people across ages. Using a J-beta primer mix together with a sample-barcoded 5' primer, a second PCR was run for roughly 6 to 12 cycles. MiXCR was run by TCRdb on the 5' RACE reads, yielding one entry per CDR3 protein. This table has around 1,000,000 distinct CDR3 sequences, 20% to 25% appearing once. These data also featured in a second study, about T cells of mothers and their children.

Sequences were obtained from blood. Receptors were obtained from a girl under 10 years old in good health.

This chain uses TRBV6-1 with TRBJ2-5, with D tentatively TRBD2 (5 bases). The assigned J gene may be wrong: the sequence end matches TRBJ2-1 better. CDR1 MNHNS and CDR2 SASEGT come from the germline V gene. This CDR3 is 16 amino acids long. The CDR3 region is CASSVVLASVGNEQFF. CDR3 in DNA: TGTGCCAGCAGCGTTGTGCTAGCCTCAGTGGGAAATGAGCAGTTCTTC.

The CDR3 is CASSIRDNQETQYF. The CDR3 bases are TGTGCCAGCAGTATCCGGGACAACCAAGAGACCCAGTACTTC. The chain links TRBV6-6 to TRBJ2-5; the D gene is possibly TRBD1 (6 bases). Germline V gene lookup returns CDR1 MNHNY and CDR2 SVGAGI (reference sequence). The V end lost 5 bases, the J end lost 0 bases, and 10 bases lay between the germline ends. This CDR3 is built from 14 residues.

V is TRBV28 and J is TRBJ1-5, with D possibly matching TRBD1 (6 bases). Germline V CDR1 and CDR2: MDHEN, SYDVKM. This CDR3 is 15 amino acids long. V lost 6 bases to trimming and J lost 5 bases, with 17 bases between them. In DNA form, the CDR3 reads TGTGCCAGCAGCCCACAGGGATTGGGAGATCAGCCCCAGCATTTT. The encoded protein is CASSPQGLGDQPQHF.

The chain carries TRBV9 and TRBJ2-2, with D maybe TRBD2 (7 bases). The germline V gene has CDR1 SGDLS and CDR2 YYNGEE. The length of the CDR3 is 16 residues. Trimming stripped 0 bases from V and 5 bases from J, with 14 bases between. The CDR3 DNA reads as TGTGCCAGCAGCGTAGCATCGGGGGGCAAGACCGGGGAGCTGTTTTTT. Amino acids: CASSVASGGKTGELFF.

The chain is built from TRBV7-2 and TRBJ2-2, with 8 bases aligning to TRBD2. CDR3 length: 17 amino acids. CDR1 and CDR2 (germline): SGHTA, FQGNSA. The trim removed 5 bases at V and 3 bases at J, leaving 11 bases unmatched. In DNA, the CDR3 is TGTGCCAGCAGCCTGCCCTGGAGCGGGAGTTACACCGGGGAGCTGTTTTTT. It encodes CASSLPWSGSYTGELFF.

The chain joins TRBV12-3 or TRBV12-4 to TRBJ1-1; D gene unclear. The CDR3 spans 14 residues. V lost 1 base, J lost 5 bases, and 11 bases lay in between. CDR3 region: CASSLGPSGTEAFF. DNA for the CDR3: TGTGCCAGCAGTTTAGGGCCCTCGGGAACTGAAGCTTTCTTT.

This clonotype has more than one count but fewer than ten. The gene calls are TRBV5-1 and TRBJ1-1, with a tentative D call TRBD1 (5 bases). CDR1 and CDR2 from the germline V gene are SGHRS and YFSETQ. This CDR3 is 13 amino acids long. Trimming took off 0 bases at V and 7 bases at J, with 10 bases between the two ends. The CDR3 reads CASSLAGQIEAFF. The CDR3 bases are TGCGCCAGCAGCTTGGCGGGGCAGATTGAAGCTTTCTTT.

The rearrangement joins TRBV2 to TRBJ1-2; 9 nucleotides align to TRBD1. With V trimmed by 8 bases and J by 5 bases, 9 bases remained unmatched. The CDR3 sequence is 14 residues long. Germline V gene data show CDR1 as SNHLY and CDR2 as FYNNEI. For the CDR3, the DNA is TGTGCCAGCCGCGACAGGGGGAGTTGGTATGGCTACACCTTC. Its translation is CASRDRGSWYGYTF. Full variable domain (rest looked up from reference TRBV2 and TRBJ1-2): EPEVTQTPSHQVTQMGQEVILRCVPISNHLYFYWYRQILGQKVEFLVSFYNNEISEKSEIFDDQFSVERPDGSNFTLKIRSTKLEDSAMYFCASRDRGSWYGYTFGSGTRLTVV.

This clonotype has just a few counts. This rearrangement joins TRBV10-3 to TRBJ2-2; D is unclear. V lost 8 bases to trimming and J lost 0 bases, with 7 bases between them. Germline V gene sequence: CDR1 ENHRY, CDR2 SYGVKD. The CDR3 length is 13 residues. The CDR3 sequence: CAIDGPNTGELFF. As DNA, the CDR3 is TGTGCCATCGATGGACCGAACACCGGGGAGCTGTTTTTT.

This chain uses TRBV10-3 with TRBJ1-2, with a tentative D call TRBD1 (6 bases). Germline CDR1 ENHRY, CDR2 SYGVKD. This CDR3 has 16 amino acids. Trimming pared 7 bases from V and 0 bases from J, leaving 18 bases between. DNA for the CDR3: TGTGCCATCACCCAAGCCGGACAGCGTTCTAACTATGGCTACACCTTC. Translating it yields CAITQAGQRSNYGYTF.

The chain combines TRBV7-9 with TRBJ1-4, with 7 positions matching TRBD1. J was trimmed by 8 bases and V by 1 base; bases with no gene match: 7. The CDR3 sequence is 15 residues long. Germline V gene data show CDR1 as SEHNR and CDR2 as FQNEAQ (reference sequence). CDR3 nucleotide sequence: TGTGCCAGCAGCTTAGGATTCGGGACAGCCGAAAAACTGTTTTTT. It specifies CASSLGFGTAEKLFF.

At least ten counts were recorded for this clonotype. One end of the junction is discordant with germline, which a read error may explain. The chain employs TRBV5-1 and TRBJ2-7, with TRBD1 matching 9 bases. Germline CDR1 reads SGHRS; CDR2 reads YFSETQ. This CDR3 is 14 amino acids long. The CDR3 reads CASSFGDRAYEQYF. The CDR3, as DNA: TGTGCCAGCAGCTTTGGGGACAGGGCCTACGAGCAGTACTTC.

This clonotype has only a few counts. V gene TRBV15 combines with J gene TRBJ2-5; TRBD2 is a possible D gene (6 bases). Germline V gene sequence: CDR1 LNHNV, CDR2 YYDKDF (reference sequence). V lost 8 bases, J lost 3 bases, and 13 bases lay in between. This CDR3 has 13 residues. CDR3 protein: CATSGTPKETQYF. The CDR3 region has the DNA TGTGCCACCTCCGGGACTCCCAAAGAGACCCAGTACTTC. The full variable domain, its missing parts supplied by reference TRBV15 and TRBJ2-5, is DAMVIQNPRYQVTQFGKPVTLSCSQTLNHNVMYWYQQKSSQAPKLLFHYYDKDFNNEADTPDNFQSRRPNTSFCFLDIRSPGLGDTAMYLCATSGTPKETQYFGPGTRLLVL.

The gene calls are TRBV4-2 and TRBJ2-3, with a tentative D call TRBD2 (5 bases). The CDR3 consists of 17 residues. CDR1 and CDR2 from the germline V gene are LGHNA and YNFKEQ. V dropped 0 bases and J dropped 2 bases, with 15 bases sitting between them. CDR3 DNA sequence: TGTGCCAGCAGCCAAGATCACCGAGCGGAGGACACAGATACGCAGTATTTT. Its protein product is CASSQDHRAEDTDTQYF.

The V call is TRBV29-1, the J call TRBJ1-3; unclear D gene. CDR1 and CDR2 (germline): SQVTM, ANQGSEA. This CDR3 has 13 residues. The germline V and J ends were trimmed by 7 bases and 2 bases, with 12 bases remaining between them. The chain's CDR3 is CSALSLTGNTIYF. The CDR3 DNA reads TGCAGCGCCCTATCCCTCACTGGAAACACCATATATTTT. The full variable domain, in which reference TRBV29-1 and TRBJ1-3 provide the parts outside the CDR3, is SAVISQKPSRDICQRGTSLTIQCQVDSQVTMMFWYRQQPGQSLTLIATANQGSEATYESGFVIDKFPISRPNLTFSTLTVSNMSPEDSSIYLCSALSLTGNTIYFGEGSWLTVV.

The chain combines TRBV7-8 with TRBJ1-2; 12 bases are a match to TRBD1. V was pared by 1 base and J by 8 bases, with 11 bases of the junction left unmatched. The CDR3 has 17 amino acids. From germline, CDR1 is SGHVS and CDR2 FQNEAQ. Written as DNA, the CDR3 is TGTGCCAGCAGCTTAGTGCCCCGGGACAGGGGGCTGATCGGCTACACCTTC. Encoded protein: CASSLVPRDRGLIGYTF.

This clonotype was detected a few times. This chain joins TRBV7-9 and TRBJ2-5, with TRBD2 matching over 11 bases. CDR1 is SEHNR, CDR2 FQNEAQ, per germline (reference sequence). The CDR3 spans 15 residues. The V and J ends lost 3 bases and 3 bases, in that order; junction bases with no gene match: 3. The CDR3 region is CASSFVLAGEETQYF. CDR3 nucleotide sequence: TGTGCCAGCAGCTTCGTACTAGCGGGAGAAGAGACCCAGTACTTC. The variable domain in full, completed from reference TRBV7-9 and TRBJ2-5, reads DTGVSQNPRHKITKRGQNVTFRCDPISEHNRLYWYRQTLGQGPEFLTYFQNEAQLEKSRLLSDRFSAERPKGSFSTLEIQRTEQGDSAMYLCASSFVLAGEETQYFGPGTRLLVL.

The CDR3 region has the DNA TGTGCCAGCAGCCCTCGGGACCTCTCCGAGACCCAGTACTTC. Protein product: CASSPRDLSETQYF. The gene calls are TRBV7-9 and TRBJ2-5, with D perhaps given as TRBD1 or TRBD2 (5 bases each). Germline CDR1 is SEHNR and CDR2 is FQNEAQ (reference sequence). Trimming stripped 5 bases from V and 5 bases from J, with 15 bases between. The CDR3 covers 14 residues.

This clonotype was found a few times. The V and J genes are TRBV14 and TRBJ2-5; TRBD2 aligns across 8 bases. The J segment lost 0 bases and the V segment lost 0 bases, leaving 3 bases of the junction unmatched. Germline assignment: CDR1 SGHDN and CDR2 FVKESK. The CDR3 has 16 amino acids. The DNA of the CDR3 is TGTGCCAGCAGCCAAGACGGGGGGGCCTACCAAGAGACCCAGTACTTC. It encodes CASSQDGGAYQETQYF.

The chain uses TRBV29-1 and TRBJ2-5, with D possibly matching TRBD2 (6 bases). V gave up 4 bases and J gave up 1 base, with 10 bases separating them. CDR3 size: 13 residues. Germline loops: CDR1 SQVTM, CDR2 ANQGSEA. DNA of the CDR3: TGCAGCGTTGGAGGAGGGATCCAAGAGACCCAGTACTTC. Amino acids: CSVGGGIQETQYF.

In DNA form, the CDR3 reads TGTGCCAGCAGCCCCCGACTAGCGGCTCTCCTTGACACCGGGGAGCTGTTTTTT. Amino acids: CASSPRLAALLDTGELFF. J is TRBJ2-2 and V is TRBV9, with 9 bases fitting TRBD2. V trimming: 4 bases; J trimming: 3 bases; junction bases outside the gene matches: 13. CDR1 is SGDLS and CDR2 is YYNGEE in the germline V gene. This CDR3 is 18 amino acids long.

This clonotype was counted only a few times. CDR3 amino acids: CASSTTEGTEAFF. The CDR3 DNA reads as TGTGCCAGCAGCACCACCGAGGGGACTGAAGCTTTCTTT. The V and J genes are TRBV7-2 and TRBJ1-1; tentative D call: TRBD1 (5 bases). This CDR3 contains 13 residues. Trimming left V 5 bases short and J 5 bases short, with 12 bases between. From germline, CDR1 is SGHTA and CDR2 FQGNSA.

This clonotype was seen more than once but under ten times. At one of its ends the junction is not consistent with the germline gene, which may arise from a read error. The CDR3: CASSPKTGNEQSF. The CDR3 coding sequence is TGCGCCAGCAGCCCCAAAACAGGGAATGAGCAGTCCTTC. V usage is TRBV5-1 and J usage is TRBJ2-1, with D perhaps TRBD1 (6 bases). Germline values: CDR1 SGHRS, CDR2 YFSETQ. This CDR3 contains 13 residues.